Below are 18 T cell receptor beta chains sequenced from a single sample in a study of cytomegalovirus exposure and HLA in healthy donors. Both 60 Vbeta primers and 13 Jbeta primers went into the PCR. This table comes from immunoSEQ multiplex PCR, and its TCRdb copy is limited to in-frame clones, with some not included. Counted here are about 57,000 clones, 70% to 85% occurring once; the ten biggest clones make up about 2.7%. Sequencing input: PBMCs. The receptors originated from a young woman in good health and CMV-seronegative.

The chain uses TRBV5-1 and TRBJ1-5; possible D gene TRBD1, 5 bases. There are 14 residues in the CDR3. V was cut by 2 bases and J by 7 bases, with 13 bases left in between. Germline CDR1 and CDR2: SGHRS and YFSETQ. The CDR3 is CASSFGGKGQPQHF. CDR3 nucleotide sequence: TGCGCCAGCAGCTTCGGGGGTAAGGGGCAGCCCCAGCATTTT.

The gene calls are TRBV13 and TRBJ2-5; 15 nucleotides align to TRBD2. Germline CDR1 PRHDT, CDR2 FYEKMQ (reference sequence). The CDR3 consists of 16 residues. J lost 3 bases, V lost 8 bases, and 7 bases had no gene match. CDR3 region: CASAWRTSGREETQYF. The CDR3 DNA sequence: TGTGCCAGCGCATGGAGGACTAGCGGGAGGGAAGAGACCCAGTACTTC.

This clone was counted between two and nine times. This chain connects TRBV15 to TRBJ1-5; D unclear. Trimming cost V 0 bases and J 6 bases, with 15 bases left between them. This CDR3 comprises 16 residues. Germline CDR1 and CDR2: LNHNV and YYDKDF (reference sequence). The CDR3, as DNA: TGTGCCACCAGCAGAGATCTAATAAGCGGTGGTCAGCCCCAGCATTTT. Its translation: CATSRDLISGGQPQHF.

The J gene is TRBJ1-2, the V gene TRBV7-3; TRBD1 agrees at 7 bases. Germline V CDR1 and CDR2: SGHTA, FQGTGA. V gave up 2 bases and J gave up 4 bases; unmatched junction bases: 7. The CDR3 runs to 15 residues. The CDR3 sequence is CASSLLPGGTYGYTF. CDR3 DNA sequence: TGTGCCAGCAGCTTATTACCAGGGGGGACCTATGGCTACACCTTC. The entire variable domain, with the rest obtained from reference TRBV7-3 and TRBJ1-2, is as follows: GAGVSQTPSNKVTEKGKYVELRCDPISGHTALYWYRQSLGQGPEFLIYFQGTGAADDSGLPNDRFFAVRPEGSVSTLKIQRTERGDSAVYLCASSLLPGGTYGYTFGSGTRLTVV.

This clone occurred a few times. The V and J genes are TRBV7-3 and TRBJ2-3; 16 bases fit TRBD2. CDR1 is SGHTA, CDR2 FQGTGA, per germline. The CDR3 consists of 20 residues. V shed 1 base, J shed 1 base, and the junction held 8 bases outside the gene matches. CDR3 protein: CASSLRGLAGGTAGTDTQYF. The CDR3 bases are TGTGCCAGCAGCTTAAGGGGACTAGCGGGAGGGACTGCGGGCACAGATACGCAGTATTTT. Supplemented by reference TRBV7-3 and TRBJ2-3, the full variable domain reads GAGVSQTPSNKVTEKGKYVELRCDPISGHTALYWYRQSLGQGPEFLIYFQGTGAADDSGLPNDRFFAVRPEGSVSTLKIQRTERGDSAVYLCASSLRGLAGGTAGTDTQYFGPGTRLTVL.

CDR3 nucleotide sequence: TGTGCCAGCAGCTTGAGTTGGGGACAGGGGAATGAGCAGTTCTTC. It translates to CASSLSWGQGNEQFF. The gene calls are TRBV5-4 and TRBJ2-1, with 10 positions matching TRBD1. The ends lost 1 base at V and 7 bases at J; junction bases unmatched: 5. The CDR3 totals 15 residues. CDR1 and CDR2 from the germline V gene are SGHNT and YYREEE (reference sequence).

The chain links TRBV5-1 to TRBJ2-1, with 8 bases that match TRBD1. The germline gives CDR1 SGHRS, CDR2 YFSETQ. This CDR3 contains 15 residues. V lost 4 bases, J lost 7 bases, and 10 bases stayed unmatched. The CDR3 DNA follows: TGCGCCAGCAGCCCCGGACAGGGTAGGACAAATGAGCAGTTCTTC. It yields the protein CASSPGQGRTNEQFF.

The chain carries TRBV15 and TRBJ2-7, with D possibly TRBD2 on 7 matching bases. Per germline, CDR1 LNHNV and CDR2 YYDKDF (reference sequence). Trimming shortened V by 0 bases and J by 6 bases, and 18 bases separated the two germline ends. The length of the CDR3 is 16 residues. CDR3 sequence reads: CATSREGGSGMFEQYV. The DNA for the CDR3 is TGTGCCACCAGCAGAGAGGGGGGCAGCGGGATGTTCGAGCAGTACGTC.

The J gene is TRBJ2-6, the V gene TRBV7-2, with D possibly being TRBD2 (6 bases). Germline-derived CDR1 and CDR2 are SGHTA and FQGNSA. Trimming took 3 bases from V and 0 from J, leaving 18 bases between them. The CDR3 extends over 19 amino acids. CDR3 region: CASSFPLVAVSSGANVLTF. CDR3 nucleotide sequence: TGTGCCAGCAGCTTCCCATTGGTAGCGGTTAGCTCTGGGGCCAACGTCCTGACTTTC.

This clone has a handful of counts. The chain carries TRBV9 and TRBJ1-1, with 7 bases matching TRBD1. The V segment lost 3 bases and the J segment 7 bases; nucleotides outside the gene matches: 6. The CDR3 extends over 13 amino acids. Germline V gene lookup returns CDR1 SGDLS and CDR2 YYNGEE. The CDR3, as DNA: TGTGCCAGCAGCGCAACACAGGGGAATGAAGCTTTCTTT. Translated: CASSATQGNEAFF.

This clone was seen just once. The chain links TRBV30 to TRBJ1-2; TRBD1 agrees at 11 bases. Trimming at V came to 2 bases and at J to 3 bases, leaving 2 bases not matched to a gene. The CDR3 is made up of 14 amino acids. Germline V gene sequence: CDR1 GTSNPN, CDR2 SVGIG (reference sequence). CDR3 in amino acids: CAWSRGQGDYGYTF. The DNA of the CDR3 is TGTGCCTGGAGTAGGGGACAGGGGGACTATGGCTACACCTTC.

The V call is TRBV6-5, the J call TRBJ2-4, with a weak D call TRBD1 (6 bases). The V end lost 6 bases, the J end lost 8 bases, and 17 bases lay between the germline ends. CDR3 length: 14 residues. CDR1 and CDR2 (germline): MNHEY, SVGAGI. CDR3: CASRAEQGSHIQYF. For the CDR3, the DNA is TGTGCCAGCAGGGCGGAACAGGGATCCCACATTCAGTACTTC.

The gene calls are TRBV6-1 and TRBJ1-4; 8 nucleotides match TRBD1. CDR1 is MNHNS, CDR2 SASEGT, per germline. The CDR3 is 17 residues long. Trimming removed 2 bases from V and 8 bases from J; junction bases left unmatched: 13. CDR3 DNA: TGTGCCAGCAGTGAAACCAGCAGGGGGCAGAGGGGGGAAAAACTGTTTTTT. Translation gives CASSETSRGQRGEKLFF.

This clone was detected a few times. The chain couples TRBV5-4 to TRBJ2-5; 7 bases match TRBD2. The J segment lost 1 base and the V segment lost 1 base, leaving 1 base of the junction unmatched. The CDR3 has 14 amino acids. The germline gives CDR1 SGHNT, CDR2 YYREEE (reference sequence). The CDR3 spells CASSLSSGQETQYF. CDR3 coding DNA: TGTGCCAGCAGCTTGTCTAGCGGCCAAGAGACCCAGTACTTC.

The chain employs TRBV19 and TRBJ1-5; tentative D call: TRBD1 (6 bases). The V gene lost 5 bases and the J gene lost 3 bases, with 20 bases spanning the gap. Germline CDR1 LNHDA, CDR2 SQIVND (reference sequence). The CDR3 length is 17 residues. Here the CDR3 reads CASSYPRGERNNQPQHF. CDR3 DNA: TGTGCCAGTAGTTACCCCAGGGGCGAGAGGAACAATCAGCCCCAGCATTTT.

CDR3 DNA sequence: TGTGCCAGCAGCCCCGGGAGTAGCGGGAGGGCCGATGAGCAGTTCTTC. Translation: CASSPGSSGRADEQFF. This rearrangement joins TRBV2 to TRBJ2-1; TRBD2 matches 11 bases. CDR1 is SNHLY, CDR2 FYNNEI, per germline. There are 16 residues in the CDR3. Trimming cost V 6 bases and J 8 bases; bases outside gene matches: 12.

This chain connects TRBV5-5 to TRBJ1-2; no definite D call. CDR1 is SGHKS and CDR2 is YYEKEE in the germline V gene (reference sequence). This CDR3 spans 11 amino acids. The V gene lost 3 bases and the J gene lost 4 bases, with 4 bases spanning the gap. Written as DNA, the CDR3 is TGTGCCAGCAGCTGGCTCTATGGCTACACCTTC. It is translated as CASSWLYGYTF.

The chain employs TRBV9 and TRBJ1-1; 8 nucleotides line up with TRBD1. Germline-derived CDR1 and CDR2 are SGDLS and YYNGEE. CDR3 length: 13 residues. Trimming at V came to 0 bases and at J to 9 bases, leaving 4 bases not matched to a gene. The DNA for the CDR3 is TGTGCCAGCAGCGTAGCTCGACAGGGGAAAGCTTTCTTT. This gives the protein CASSVARQGKAFF. The full variable domain, with the rest looked up from reference TRBV9 and TRBJ1-1, is DSGVTQTPKHLITATGQRVTLRCSPRSGDLSVYWYQQSLDQGLQFLIQYYNGEERAKGNILERFSAQQFPDLHSELNLSSLELGDSALYFCASSVARQGKAFFGQGTRLTVV.